This T cell receptor (beta chain) comes out of a study of cytotoxic CD8 clonotypes in ibrutinib-treated CLL. In the study overall: Median treatment time before response sampling was 12 months, range 6 to 36.

V gave up 5 bases and J gave up 6 bases, with 11 bases separating them. The CDR3 covers 13 residues. CDR1 is SGHTA and CDR2 is FQGNSA in the germline V gene. Deep sequencing aimed at 1 in 200,000 to 1 in 1 million T cells' resolution. Assay: immunoSEQ multiplex PCR; the TCRdb copy retains only in-frame clones and omits some. The repertoire consists of some 130,000 clones, with approximately 89% occurring once and the leading ten covering 11%. Findings and caveats of the study: Pretreatment clonality was elevated relative to age-matched healthy donors and paralleled circulating CD8+ T-cell counts.

In regard to this clone: Its antigen remains unidentified.

This TCR derives from a human donor with chronic lymphocytic leukemia. Source: PBMCs, taken after 12 months of ibrutinib treatment. The V call is TRBV7-2, the J call TRBJ2-1; D might be TRBD1 (6 bases). The CDR3 spells CASSRQAINEQFF. CDR3 in DNA: TGTGCCAGCAGCCGACAGGCAATCAATGAGCAGTTCTTC.